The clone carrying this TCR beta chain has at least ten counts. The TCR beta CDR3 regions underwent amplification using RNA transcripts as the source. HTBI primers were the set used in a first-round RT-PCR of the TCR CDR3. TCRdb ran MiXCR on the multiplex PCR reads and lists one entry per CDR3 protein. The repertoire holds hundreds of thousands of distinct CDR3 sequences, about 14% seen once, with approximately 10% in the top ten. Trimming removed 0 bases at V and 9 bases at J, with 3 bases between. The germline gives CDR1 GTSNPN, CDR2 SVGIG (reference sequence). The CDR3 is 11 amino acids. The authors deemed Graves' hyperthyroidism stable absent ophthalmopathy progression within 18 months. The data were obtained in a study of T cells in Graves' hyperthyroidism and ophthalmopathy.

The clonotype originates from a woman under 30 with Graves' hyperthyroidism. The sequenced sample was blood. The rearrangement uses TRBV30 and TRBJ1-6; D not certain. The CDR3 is CAWSVGSPLHF. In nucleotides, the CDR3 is TGTGCCTGGAGTGTGGGTTCACCCCTCCACTTT.